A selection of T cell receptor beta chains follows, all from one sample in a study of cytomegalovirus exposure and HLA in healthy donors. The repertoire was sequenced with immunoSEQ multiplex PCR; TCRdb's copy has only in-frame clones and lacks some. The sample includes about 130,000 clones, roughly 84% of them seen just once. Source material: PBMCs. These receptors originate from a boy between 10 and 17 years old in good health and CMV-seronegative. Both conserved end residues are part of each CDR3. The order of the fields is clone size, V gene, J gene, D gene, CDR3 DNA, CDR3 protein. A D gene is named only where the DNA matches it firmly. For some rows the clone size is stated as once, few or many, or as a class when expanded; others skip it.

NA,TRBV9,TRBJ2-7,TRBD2,TGTGCCAGCAGCCCTAAACAAAGGCAGCGGGAACCTTTCGAGCAGTACTTC,CASSPKQRQREPFEQYF
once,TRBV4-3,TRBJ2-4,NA,TGCGCCAGCAGCCAGACTGTAGCCAAAAACATTCAGTACTTC,CASSQTVAKNIQYF
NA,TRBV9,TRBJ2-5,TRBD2,TGTGCCAGCAGCGTAGCTAGCGGGGCCCAAGAGACCCAGTACTTC,CASSVASGAQETQYF
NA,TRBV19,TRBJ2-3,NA,TGTGCCAGTAGTCTCGGTGATACGCAGTATTTT,CASSLGDTQYF
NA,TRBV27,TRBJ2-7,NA,TGTGCCAGCAGTTTAACCCCCAGATACGAGCAGTACTTC,CASSLTPRYEQYF
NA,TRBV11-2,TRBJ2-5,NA,TGTGCCAGCAGCTTAGAACCGACTTCTAAAGAGACCCAGTACTTC,CASSLEPTSKETQYF
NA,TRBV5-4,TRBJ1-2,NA,TGTGCCAGCAGCTTGGAAGCAGGGGATAGTAGTGGCTACACCTTC,CASSLEAGDSSGYTF
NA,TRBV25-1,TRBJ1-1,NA,TGTGCCAGCAGTGGGGTTACAGGGCAAGAGGCTTTCTTT,CASSGVTGQEAFF
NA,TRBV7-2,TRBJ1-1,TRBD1,TGTGCCAGCAGCCCTCCTGACAGGGCCACTGAAGCTTTCTTT,CASSPPDRATEAFF
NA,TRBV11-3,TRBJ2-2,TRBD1,TGTGCCAGCAGCGCCCCCGGGACAGCCACCGGGGAGCTGTTTTTT,CASSAPGTATGELFF
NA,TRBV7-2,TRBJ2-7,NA,TGTGCCAGCAGCTCCCTTAGCCGTAGCTCCTACGAGCAGTACTTC,CASSSLSRSSYEQYF